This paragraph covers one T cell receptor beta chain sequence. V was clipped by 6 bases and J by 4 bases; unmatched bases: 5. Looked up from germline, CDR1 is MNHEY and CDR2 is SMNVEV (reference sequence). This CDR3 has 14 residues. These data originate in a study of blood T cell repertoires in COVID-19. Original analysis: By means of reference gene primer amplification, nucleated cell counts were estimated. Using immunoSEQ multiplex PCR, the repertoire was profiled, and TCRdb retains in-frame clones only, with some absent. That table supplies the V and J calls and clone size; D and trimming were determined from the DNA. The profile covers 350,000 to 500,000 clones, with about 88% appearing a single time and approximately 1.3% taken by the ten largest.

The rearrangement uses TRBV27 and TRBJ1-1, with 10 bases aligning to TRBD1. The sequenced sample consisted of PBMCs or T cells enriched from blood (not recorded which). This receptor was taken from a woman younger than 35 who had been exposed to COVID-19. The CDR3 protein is CASRRDRGATEAFF. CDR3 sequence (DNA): TGTGCCAGCAGACGGGACAGGGGAGCCACTGAAGCTTTCTTT.